This entry describes one T cell receptor (beta chain). These data originate in a study of T cell responses to AZD1222 COVID-19 vaccine. This table comes from immunoSEQ multiplex PCR, and its TCRdb copy is limited to in-frame clones, with some not included. There are 100,000 to 150,000 clones in the sample; 65% to 90% occur only once, and 7% to 9% lies in the top ten. Germline CDR1 and CDR2: MDHEN and SYDVKM. The CDR3 has 16 amino acids. V was shortened by 6 bases and J by 2 bases, with 17 bases between the two germline ends. This TCR came from an adult in good health. The chain couples TRBV28 to TRBJ1-3; possible D gene TRBD1, 6 bases. Sample: peripheral blood, taken on day 0 of AZD1222 vaccination. Here the CDR3 DNA reads TGTGCCAGCAGCCCGCCCCCGGGGACACCTGGAAACACCATATATTTT. Protein sequence: CASSPPPGTPGNTIYF.